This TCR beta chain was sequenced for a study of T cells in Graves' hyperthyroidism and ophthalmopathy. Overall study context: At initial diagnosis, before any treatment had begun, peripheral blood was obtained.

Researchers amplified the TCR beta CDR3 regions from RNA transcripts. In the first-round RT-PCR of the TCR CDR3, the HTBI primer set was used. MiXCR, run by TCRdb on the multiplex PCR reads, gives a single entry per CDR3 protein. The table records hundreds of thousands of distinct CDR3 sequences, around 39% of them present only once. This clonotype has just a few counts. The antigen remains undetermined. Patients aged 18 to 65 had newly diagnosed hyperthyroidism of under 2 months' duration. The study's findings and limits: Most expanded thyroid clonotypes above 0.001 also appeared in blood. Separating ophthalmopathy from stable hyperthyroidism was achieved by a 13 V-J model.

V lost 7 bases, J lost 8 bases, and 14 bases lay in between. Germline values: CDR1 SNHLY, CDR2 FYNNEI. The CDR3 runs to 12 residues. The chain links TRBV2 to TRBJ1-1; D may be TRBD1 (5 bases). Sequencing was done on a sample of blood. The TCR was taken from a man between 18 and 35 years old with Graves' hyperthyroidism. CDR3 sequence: CASIWVRGEAFF. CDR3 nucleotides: TGTGCCAGCATTTGGGTTAGGGGAGAAGCTTTCTTT.